These 3 T cell receptor beta chains came from one sample sequenced in a study of blood T cell repertoires in COVID-19. Libraries were prepared by immunoSEQ multiplex PCR; TCRdb keeps only in-frame clonotypes and omits some of them. The table has 250,000 or so clones, just under 90% seen once. Sequencing used PBMCs or T cells enriched from blood (not recorded which). These receptors originate from a woman aged 25 to 39 with acute COVID-19.

CDR3 amino acids: CASSFLQGTGELFF. DNA of the CDR3: TGCGCCAGCAGCTTCTTGCAGGGGACCGGGGAGCTGTTTTTT. The chain uses TRBV5-1 and TRBJ2-2; a weak D match, TRBD1 (6 bases). The CDR3 consists of 14 residues. CDR1 is SGHRS and CDR2 is YFSETQ in the germline V gene. Trimming took 2 bases from V and 5 from J, leaving 10 bases between them. Full variable domain (remainder filled in from reference TRBV5-1 and TRBJ2-2): KAGVTQTPRYLIKTRGQQVTLSCSPISGHRSVSWYQQTPGQGLQFLFEYFSETQRNKGNFPGRFSGRQFSNSRSEMNVSTLELGDSALYLCASSFLQGTGELFFGEGSRLTVL.

This clone was seen a single time. V is TRBV2 and J is TRBJ2-7; unclear D gene. With 7 bases removed from V and 6 bases from J, the gap between germline ends came to 10 bases. Germline assignment: CDR1 SNHLY and CDR2 FYNNEI. The CDR3 consists of 11 residues. The CDR3 region is CASTPLREQYF. The CDR3 nucleotides read TGTGCCAGCACCCCCCTCCGCGAGCAGTACTTC.

The gene calls are TRBV14 and TRBJ2-7; TRBD1 agrees at 7 bases. The CDR3 runs to 15 residues. Germline CDR1 reads SGHDN; CDR2 reads FVKESK. J was trimmed by 2 bases and V by 1 base; bases with no gene match: 5. The CDR3 region has the DNA TGTGCCAGCAGCCAAGGACAGGGAGTCGCCTACGAGCAGTACTTC. It specifies CASSQGQGVAYEQYF.